This is a list of T cell receptor beta chains from one sample in a study of cytomegalovirus exposure and HLA in healthy donors. Generated by immunoSEQ multiplex PCR, the TCRdb table keeps only in-frame clones and is missing some. The sample comprises about 150,000 clones, approximately 80% of which are singletons, and roughly 2% rests with the top ten. The sample was PBMCs. The receptors here all came from a man aged 25 to 40 in good health and CMV-seronegative. The conserved cysteine and the conserved F or W are not part of the CDR3 here. D genes are given only for firm matches.

>11|TRBV7-9|NA
ASSLALNNEQF
>14|TRBV7-3|TRBD2
ASSRGLAGGYNEQF
>12|TRBV6-6|NA
ASSRGSPPGELF
>13|TRBV2|TRBD2
ASSGQAGVNNEQF
>11|TRBV2|NA
ASKTEWAGELF
>13|TRBV5-1|NA
ASSGGPLRDDEQF
>14|TRBV11-2|NA
ASSLSAGRSYNEQF
>12|TRBV5-1|NA
ASSSRGIGTEAF
>12|TRBV2|NA
ASRSHNIGAAQY
>17|TRBV7-9|TRBD2
ASSSGRTSGSQWSDTQY
>14|TRBV9|NA
ASSVGADLATDTQY
>13|TRBV6-5|TRBD2
ASSSAGETGNEQF
>14|TRBV27|TRBD2
ASSLSLANLGGELF
>10|TRBV6-5|NA
ASSSVFNEQF
>12|TRBV19|NA
ASRDTPNTGELF
>13|TRBV5-6|NA
ASRRQGATNEKLF
>14|TRBV28|NA
ASSLPQGQLFYGYT
>11|TRBV6-5|NA
ASSVSGYYGYT
>14|TRBV19|NA
ASSILNPSGNQPQH
>13|TRBV5-1|TRBD1
ASSKDRGKGYEQY
>13|TRBV28|TRBD2
ASRLASGSSPEQY
>12|TRBV6-6|NA
ASTLAYSLETQY
>15|TRBV5-1|TRBD2
ASSLTLAGVNHNEQF
>12|TRBV7-3|NA
ASSLMGQSYEQY
>13|TRBV6-1|TRBD1
ASSEGTGRWQTQY
>12|TRBV2|TRBD1
ASSQDRGLHEQY
>15|TRBV7-2|NA
ASSPGYVPNRDESDT
>10|TRBV5-1|NA
ASSSGRGEQY
>12|TRBV27|NA
ASSQARQSYGYT
>13|TRBV4-1|TRBD1
ASSQPGQGSYEQY
>12|TRBV6-6|TRBD1
ASSRNRGATEAF
>10|TRBV6-1|NA
ASSKTRETQY
>11|TRBV19|TRBD1
ASSSRTGGEQY
>12|TRBV14|TRBD2
ASSQARLANEQF
>15|TRBV5-4|TRBD1
ASSTGVYRGQNTEAF
>12|TRBV6-5|TRBD2
ASSRGTNSYEQY
>8|TRBV2|NA
ASRGGGYT
>11|TRBV29-1|NA
SVEDPGEGGYT
>14|TRBV5-1|NA
ASSPGSPQLGHIQY
>14|TRBV13|TRBD2
ASSLGVAGFTDTQY
>11|TRBV25-1|NA
ASSESYGDTQY
>12|TRBV5-4|NA
ASSLGLKAYEQY
>14|TRBV5-4|TRBD1
ASSLGAGQGGAEAF
>11|TRBV25-1|NA
ASSDGFAYEQY
>13|TRBV5-1|NA
ASSFGAEGGYEQY
>13|TRBV19|NA
ASSIGTRGRYEQY
>13|TRBV19|TRBD1
ASSASRTGSREQY
>14|TRBV28|TRBD2
ASSLWGRGGADTQY
>12|TRBV5-1|NA
ASSFGGSGYEQY
>12|TRBV2|TRBD2
ASSLAGSNYEQY
>13|TRBV6-5|NA
ASSYSRVGDSPLH
>10|TRBV6-4|NA
ATSGNTGELF
>12|TRBV19|NA
ASTPWGQDQPQH
>16|TRBV7-3|TRBD2
ASSPGLAGERSTDTQY
>12|TRBV5-4|TRBD1
ASSLRQGASEAF
>13|TRBV5-1|NA
ASSLFASSYNEQF
>12|TRBV9|NA
ASSREGPTDTQY
>11|TRBV5-6|TRBD1
ASSLGQGNGYT
>16|TRBV4-1|TRBD1
ASSQGPGRTGALTEAF